Following are 32 T cell receptor beta chains from one sample sequenced in a study of Graves' ophthalmopathy and Graves' hyperthyroidism. As the template, RNA transcripts were used to amplify TCR beta CDR3 regions. HTBI primers were used in a first-round RT-PCR, which preceded a second-round multiplex PCR. TCRdb recomputed calls from the multiplex PCR reads with MiXCR, one row per CDR3 protein. The sample has 660,000 or so distinct CDR3 sequences, under 50% seen once; the top ten hold 3% to 4%. The source material was peripheral blood. The source of these receptors is an adult man with Graves' ophthalmopathy.

This clonotype occurred many times. V gene TRBV6-6 combines with J gene TRBJ2-7; 8 bases are a match to TRBD1. This CDR3 comprises 15 residues. The germline gives CDR1 MNHNY, CDR2 SVGAGI (reference sequence). V shed 6 bases, J shed 0 bases, and the junction held 7 bases outside the gene matches. For the CDR3, the DNA is TGTGCCAGCAGGCCAACAGGGGGAAGCTCCTACGAGCAGTACTTC. It yields the protein CASRPTGGSSYEQYF.

This clonotype was seen many times. CDR3 loop: CSVGDGYGYTF. The DNA of the CDR3 is TGCAGCGTCGGGGACGGCTATGGCTACACCTTC. The V and J genes are TRBV29-1 and TRBJ1-2; tentative D call: TRBD1 (5 bases). CDR1 is SQVTM and CDR2 is ANQGSEA in the germline V gene. V shed 6 bases and J shed 4 bases, with 9 bases lying between them. The CDR3 has 11 residues. Drawing the rest from reference TRBV29-1 and TRBJ1-2, the complete variable domain is SAVISQKPSRDICQRGTSLTIQCQVDSQVTMMFWYRQQPGQSLTLIATANQGSEATYESGFVIDKFPISRPNLTFSTLTVSNMSPEDSSIYLCSVGDGYGYTFGSGTRLTVV.

This clonotype was observed many times. The chain has TRBV27 and TRBJ1-1, with D possibly matching TRBD1 (6 bases). Trimming pared 4 bases from V and 7 bases from J, leaving 19 bases between. The CDR3 length is 15 residues. The germline gives CDR1 MNHEY, CDR2 SMNVEV (reference sequence). The CDR3 protein is CASSSTPNTDSEAFF. CDR3 bases: TGTGCCAGCAGTTCTACTCCCAACACGGACAGTGAAGCTTTCTTT.

The chain carries TRBV10-3 and TRBJ1-6; maybe TRBD1 (5 bases). This CDR3 has 15 residues. V was cut by 3 bases and J by 7 bases, with 13 bases left in between. From germline, CDR1 is ENHRY and CDR2 SYGVKD. CDR3: CAISEEGQVNSPLHF. DNA for the CDR3: TGTGCCATCAGTGAAGAGGGGCAGGTAAATTCACCCCTCCACTTT.

The V and J genes are TRBV2 and TRBJ2-7; 12 bases are shared with TRBD2. This CDR3 contains 18 residues. Losses at the gene ends were 7 bases for V and 0 bases for J; bases not matched to a gene: 13. Looked up from germline, CDR1 is SNHLY and CDR2 is FYNNEI. The CDR3 nucleotides read TGTGCCAGCATAATGAGTACTAGCGGGGGGTCCACCTCCTACGAGCAGTACTTC. Amino acids: CASIMSTSGGSTSYEQYF.

This clonotype was found many times. The V call is TRBV14, the J call TRBJ2-5; either TRBD1 or TRBD2 may fit D (5 bases each). The CDR3 is 13 residues long. Trimming removed 2 bases from V and 8 bases from J, with 12 bases in between. Germline values: CDR1 SGHDN, CDR2 FVKESK. CDR3 amino acids: CASSQRGVGTQYF. The CDR3 DNA sequence: TGTGCCAGCAGCCAAAGAGGGGTAGGCACCCAGTACTTC.

The chain joins TRBV10-3 to TRBJ2-7; no reliable D call. The CDR3 covers 13 residues. V was shortened by 11 bases and J by 2 bases, with 16 bases between the two germline ends. Germline V gene lookup returns CDR1 ENHRY and CDR2 SYGVKD. CDR3 bases: TGTGCCGCCAGTGATAGGGATACCTACGAGCAGTACTTC. This codes for CAASDRDTYEQYF.

To note about this clonotype: A clone one base away is much larger, so this may be a read error. This sequence joins TRBV6-2 or TRBV6-3 and TRBJ1-2; TRBD1 matches at 9 bases. Germline-derived CDR1 and CDR2 are MNHEY and SVGEGT. The CDR3 is 15 residues long. The CDR3 loop reads CANSTAGTGTYGYTF. Here the CDR3 DNA reads TGTGCCAACAGTACCGCAGGGACAGGGACCTATGGCTACACCTTC.

The V and J genes are TRBV15 and TRBJ2-7; TRBD1 matches at 11 bases. Germline V CDR1 and CDR2: LNHNV, YYDKDF (reference sequence). Germline trimming cut 4 bases from V and 1 base from J; bases unmatched to any gene: 3. The CDR3 is made up of 15 amino acids. The CDR3 reads CATSKGQGASYEQYF. The CDR3 coding sequence is TGTGCCACCAGCAAAGGACAGGGGGCTTCCTACGAGCAGTACTTC.

Concerning this clonotype itself: A much larger clonotype is one base distant, so this may be a read error. The chain is built from TRBV10-3 and TRBJ1-2; D ambiguous. This CDR3 has 13 residues. Germline assignment: CDR1 ENHRY and CDR2 SYGVKD. CDR3 sequence reads: CASSGAGLYGYTF. DNA for the CDR3: TGTGCCAGCAGTGGAGCGGGGTTGTACGGCTACACCTTC.

This chain joins TRBV7-2 and TRBJ2-5; 7 nucleotides align to TRBD2. Germline V lookup: CDR1 SGHTA, CDR2 FQGNSA. Trimming cost V 8 bases and J 4 bases; bases outside gene matches: 16. The CDR3 has 16 amino acids. For the CDR3, the DNA is TGTGCCAGCGTATGGTCCGGGACTCCGGGAGGAGAGACCCAGTACTTC. Amino acid sequence: CASVWSGTPGGETQYF.

This clonotype was counted a few times. This chain uses TRBV14 with TRBJ2-7, with D perhaps TRBD2 (5 bases). Germline CDR1 SGHDN, CDR2 FVKESK. V lost 4 bases, J lost 0 bases, and 22 bases lay in between. This CDR3 is built from 18 residues. The CDR3 DNA reads TGTGCCAGCAGCCTACCTGCCGGGCTCCCCAGCGGCTCCTACGAGCAGTACTTC. Amino acid sequence: CASSLPAGLPSGSYEQYF.

This clonotype showed up just a few times. The rearrangement links TRBV29-1 to TRBJ2-1; the match to TRBD2 covers 10 bases. V lost 7 bases to trimming and J lost 4 bases; unmatched junction nucleotides: 7. CDR3 length equals 14 residues. Germline V gives CDR1 SQVTM, CDR2 ANQGSEA. Written as DNA, the CDR3 is TGCAGCGCTGGAGGACTAGCGGAGTACAATGAGCAGTTCTTC. Its translation is CSAGGLAEYNEQFF.

To note about this clonotype: One end of the junction is discordant with germline, which a read error may explain. This sequence joins TRBV10-3 and TRBJ1-6; D may be TRBD1 (6 bases). CDR1 and CDR2 (germline): ENHRY, SYGVKD. This CDR3 spans 13 amino acids. Written as DNA, the CDR3 is TGTGCCAGCAGTTACTCACAGGGTTCCACCCTCCACTTT. Its protein is CASSYSQGSTLHF.

Many counts were recorded for this clonotype. V gene TRBV7-7 combines with J gene TRBJ2-2, with 7 bases lining up with TRBD1. CDR3 length equals 14 residues. V lost 6 bases, J lost 4 bases, and 5 bases stayed unmatched. CDR1 is SSHAT and CDR2 is FNYEAQ in the germline V gene (reference sequence). The CDR3, as DNA: TGTGCCAGCAGTTCGACAGGGCTCACCGGGGAGCTGTTTTTT. This encodes CASSSTGLTGELFF. Full variable domain (missing parts from reference TRBV7-7 and TRBJ2-2): GAGVSQSPRYKVTKRGQDVTLRCDPISSHATLYWYQQALGQGPEFLTYFNYEAQPDKSGLPSDRFSAERPEGSISTLTIQRTEQRDSAMYRCASSSTGLTGELFFGEGSRLTVL.

Comments on this clonotype: This CDR3 is missing its conserved last phenylalanine or tryptophan, likely due to a read error. The DNA is left out, because the CDR3 cannot be placed on it with certainty; the CDR3 is given as TCRdb lists it. The V gene is TRBV20-1, the J gene TRBJ1-2. Germline CDR1 is DFQATT and CDR2 is SNEGSKA (reference sequence). The CDR3 sequence runs 8 residues, both termini included. The CDR3 here is CSAGSGTS.

Notes on this clonotype: A read error may explain this, as a much larger clone is one base away. CDR3 bases: TGTGCCAGTACCCCGACCTGGGACCTCGCTGAAGCTTTCTTT. Residues: CASTPTWDLAEAFF. The rearrangement joins TRBV11-2 to TRBJ1-1; possible D gene TRBD1, 5 bases. Trimming took off 9 bases at V and 6 bases at J, with 20 bases between the two ends. This CDR3 contains 14 residues. Looked up from germline, CDR1 is SGHAT and CDR2 is FQNNGV.

V and J are TRBV9 and TRBJ1-6; TRBD1 aligns across 10 bases. The length of the CDR3 is 15 residues. CDR1 is SGDLS, CDR2 YYNGEE, per germline. V trimming: 2 bases; J trimming: 8 bases; junction bases outside the gene matches: 4. CDR3 residues: CASSVGQGSDSPLHF. CDR3 nucleotides: TGTGCCAGCAGCGTGGGACAGGGGTCGGATTCACCCCTCCACTTT.

V usage is TRBV5-4 and J usage is TRBJ2-7; D gene ambiguous. Germline CDR1 reads SGHNT; CDR2 reads YYREEE (reference sequence). The V end lost 4 bases, the J end lost 8 bases, and 13 bases lay between the germline ends. CDR3 size: 12 residues. CDR3 sequence: CASSPDWSQQYF. CDR3 DNA: TGTGCCAGCAGCCCCGACTGGAGCCAGCAGTACTTC.

The chain carries TRBV10-3 and TRBJ2-5; D is ambiguous. The J call may be faulty, since TRBJ2-1 better matches the DNA end. Looked up from germline, CDR1 is ENHRY and CDR2 is SYGVKD. CDR3 size: 12 residues. CDR3 residues: CAISAHFGEQFF. The CDR3, as DNA: TGTGCCATCAGTGCCCACTTCGGTGAGCAGTTCTTC.

This clonotype was counted only a few times. The V gene is TRBV12-3 or TRBV12-4, the J gene TRBJ2-7, with a possible D match to TRBD2 (5 bases). V was trimmed by 6 bases and J by 7 bases, leaving 16 bases between them. The CDR3 is 13 amino acids. CDR3 residues: CASRLESAGEQYF. The CDR3 coding sequence is TGTGCCAGCAGACTAGAGTCGGCCGGGGAGCAGTACTTC.

The chain couples TRBV15 to TRBJ1-3, with a weak D call TRBD1 (6 bases). Trimming removed 0 bases at V and 4 bases at J, with 10 bases between. The length of the CDR3 is 15 residues. Germline V CDR1 and CDR2: LNHNV, YYDKDF (reference sequence). The CDR3 DNA reads as TGTGCCACCAGCAGAGACAGGGGCGGCGGAAACACCATATATTTT. It codes for CATSRDRGGGNTIYF.

This chain uses TRBV29-1 with TRBJ1-2, with TRBD1 as a possible D gene (5 bases). Per the germline V gene, CDR1 is SQVTM and CDR2 is ANQGSEA. This CDR3 has 12 residues. The V end was cut by 8 bases, the J end by 8 bases, with 18 bases between. This chain's CDR3 is CSMSDGTGGYTF. CDR3 DNA sequence: TGCAGCATGTCTGATGGGACGGGGGGCTACACCTTC.

This clonotype was detected many times. CDR3 residues: CASSRGQTSSGNTIYF. The CDR3 DNA sequence: TGTGCCAGTAGTCGGGGACAGACGAGCTCTGGAAACACCATATATTTT. The chain uses TRBV19 and TRBJ1-3; 7 bases match TRBD1. V was clipped by 5 bases and J by 0 bases; unmatched bases: 7. The V gene's germline CDR1 is LNHDA and CDR2 SQIVND (reference sequence). The CDR3 contains 16 residues.

The CDR3 spells CATSDPATGDEQYF. Written as DNA, the CDR3 is TGTGCCACCAGTGATCCAGCCACAGGGGACGAGCAGTACTTC. The gene calls are TRBV24-1 and TRBJ2-7; 7 bases align to TRBD1. Germline CDR1 reads KGHDR; CDR2 reads SFDVKD. This CDR3 is 14 amino acids long. The junction had 6 bases not matched to a gene; V was cut back by 3 bases and J by 5 bases.

This clonotype was seen many times. The chain links TRBV4-2 to TRBJ1-2; D possibly corresponds to TRBD1 (5 bases). This CDR3 is 15 amino acids long. The V gene's germline CDR1 is LGHNA and CDR2 YNFKEQ. The ends were cut back, 0 bases at V and 3 bases at J, with 11 bases in the middle. The CDR3 loop reads CASSQEKQADYGYTF. CDR3 in DNA: TGTGCCAGCAGCCAAGAGAAACAGGCTGACTATGGCTACACCTTC.

CDR3 sequence: CAAGTGEETQYF. The CDR3 nucleotides are TGTGCCGCCGGGACAGGGGAGGAGACCCAGTACTTC. V and J are TRBV10-3 and TRBJ2-5; 10 bases line up with TRBD1. Trimming at V came to 11 bases and at J to 5 bases, leaving 5 bases not matched to a gene. Germline V CDR1 and CDR2: ENHRY, SYGVKD. This CDR3 spans 12 amino acids.

The chain uses TRBV5-1 and TRBJ2-6, with 10 nucleotides matching TRBD1. Trimming cost V 4 bases and J 0 bases; bases outside gene matches: 13. The CDR3 is 20 amino acids. Germline V CDR1 and CDR2: SGHRS, YFSETQ. The CDR3 region is CASSIPGQGTTSSGANVLTF. The CDR3 nucleotides read TGCGCCAGCAGCATACCGGGACAGGGGACTACCAGCTCTGGGGCCAACGTCCTGACTTTC.

With respect to this clonotype: The germline gene is not matched at one end of the junction; a read error may be the cause. As DNA, the CDR3 is TGTGCCAGCAGTGTGGGACAGGGCATCTACGAGCAGTACTTC. It specifies CASSVGQGIYEQYF. The chain links TRBV10-3 to TRBJ2-7; 9 nucleotides agree with TRBD1. The CDR3 is 14 residues long. Germline lookup yields CDR1 ENHRY and CDR2 SYGVKD.

The CDR3: CAISEIGTSGGPQYF. The CDR3 coding sequence is TGTGCCATCAGTGAGATAGGGACTAGCGGGGGGCCTCAATACTTC. V usage is TRBV10-3 and J usage is TRBJ2-5; TRBD2 matches at 15 bases. This CDR3 has 15 amino acids. V shed 2 bases, J shed 14 bases, and the junction held 9 bases outside the gene matches. Germline CDR1 ENHRY, CDR2 SYGVKD.

Details on this clonotype: The CDR3 does not close with the conserved phenylalanine or tryptophan, likely indicating a read error. The limits of the CDR3 on the DNA are not certain, so only TCRdb's listed CDR3 is given. The chain employs TRBV10-3 and TRBJ1-4. The CDR3 sequence runs 9 residues, both termini included. CDR1 is ENHRY and CDR2 is SYGVKD in the germline V gene. The chain's CDR3 is CAISTSGIY.

This chain links TRBV5-4 with TRBJ1-2; 7 nucleotides agree with TRBD1. Trimming took 1 base from V and 5 from J; bases not matched to a gene: 8. This CDR3 spans 15 amino acids. Per the germline V gene, CDR1 is SGHNT and CDR2 is YYREEE (reference sequence). The CDR3 DNA sequence: TGTGCCAGCAGCTTGACCCCGGGACAGCAATATGGCTACACCTTC. Translation: CASSLTPGQQYGYTF.